This TCR beta chain was sequenced during a study of beta chain features in type 1 diabetes. About this clone itself: Its antigen is currently unknown.

Findings and caveats of the study: For patients, the naive, central memory and Treg TCRB repertoires appeared more alike than for healthy donors. Within each of all four CD4+ subsets, Type 1 diabetes patients had TCRB CDR3s that were moderately but significantly shorter.

V was cut by 0 bases and J by 3 bases, with 18 bases left in between. Germline V gene lookup returns CDR1 SGDLS and CDR2 YYNGEE. The CDR3 loop spans 17 amino acids. As every portion of the isolated RNA was reverse transcribed, the sequencing read expressed TCRB transcripts. Produced via immunoSEQ multiplex PCR; TCRdb's table is partial and in-frame only. The data hold over 500,000 clones, with roughly a sixth observed a single time. The TCR sequence derives from a man aged 18 to 30 in good health. The sequenced sample consisted of naive CD4+ T cells from blood. J is TRBJ2-5 and V is TRBV9; either TRBD1 or TRBD2 may fit D (5 bases each). CDR3: CASSVGVGRGEEETQYF. DNA for the CDR3: TGTGCCAGCAGCGTAGGGGTAGGAAGGGGAGAAGAAGAGACCCAGTACTTC. The variable domain in full, with the rest retrieved from reference TRBV9 and TRBJ2-5, is DSGVTQTPKHLITATGQRVTLRCSPRSGDLSVYWYQQSLDQGLQFLIQYYNGEERAKGNILERFSAQQFPDLHSELNLSSLELGDSALYFCASSVGVGRGEEETQYFGPGTRLLVL.